A selection of T cell receptor beta chains follows, all from one sample in a study of T cells in Graves' hyperthyroidism and ophthalmopathy. In TCRdb, the multiplex PCR reads were re-called with MiXCR into one record per CDR3 protein. The sample carries over 650,000 distinct CDR3 sequences, 15% to 20% recorded once. Sequencing was carried out using blood. These receptors were taken from a young man with Graves' hyperthyroidism. Each CDR3 is given with its conserved first and last residue. A D gene is named only where the DNA matches it firmly. Clone size is not always given. Where it is, it says once, few, many or a class for expanded clones.

D gene: -
J gene: TRBJ2-1
clone size: -
V gene: TRBV7-8
CDR3 DNA: TGTGCCAGCAGCGCCAACCAGGCGCCGTTCTTC
CDR3 protein: CASSANQAPFF

D gene: TRBD2
J gene: TRBJ2-1
clone size: -
V gene: TRBV5-1
CDR3 DNA: TGCGCCAGCAGCTTCGGGACTAGCGGAACGGATGAGCAGTTCTTC
CDR3 protein: CASSFGTSGTDEQFF

D gene: -
J gene: TRBJ2-5
clone size: many
V gene: TRBV20-1
CDR3 DNA: TGCAGTCCCTACCGGAAGGGACAAGAGACCCAGTACTTC
CDR3 protein: CSPYRKGQETQYF

D gene: -
J gene: TRBJ2-1
clone size: few
V gene: TRBV20-1
CDR3 DNA: TGCAGTGCTACCCCCTTCAATGAGCAGTTCTTC
CDR3 protein: CSATPFNEQFF

D gene: TRBD1
J gene: TRBJ1-2
clone size: -
V gene: TRBV11-1
CDR3 DNA: TGTGCCAGCAGCTTGGGACAGGGGATAGGGGGCTACACCTTC
CDR3 protein: CASSLGQGIGGYTF

D gene: -
J gene: TRBJ1-1
clone size: few
V gene: TRBV2
CDR3 DNA: TGTGCCAGCAGTGATACTGGCAGGGTGGGGAACACTGAAGCTTTCTTT
CDR3 protein: CASSDTGRVGNTEAFF

D gene: -
J gene: TRBJ1-4
clone size: -
V gene: TRBV25-1
CDR3 DNA: TGTGCCAGCCTAGCCAGGGAAAAACTGTTTTTT
CDR3 protein: CASLAREKLFF

D gene: TRBD2
J gene: TRBJ2-1
clone size: many
V gene: TRBV13
CDR3 DNA: TGTGCCAGCACCTTAGCGGGAGCTGTCGACAATGAGCAGTTCTTC
CDR3 protein: CASTLAGAVDNEQFF

D gene: -
J gene: TRBJ1-1
clone size: -
V gene: TRBV12-5
CDR3 DNA: TGTGCTAGTGGTTTGGTATTGGGCCGTCCAAACACTGAAGCTTTCTTT
CDR3 protein: CASGLVLGRPNTEAFF

D gene: TRBD2
J gene: TRBJ2-1
clone size: many
V gene: TRBV7-3
CDR3 DNA: TGTGCCAGCAGCCCAACTAGCGGGAGGTCCGATGAGCAGTTCTTC
CDR3 protein: CASSPTSGRSDEQFF

D gene: TRBD2
J gene: TRBJ2-5
clone size: few
V gene: TRBV11-2
CDR3 DNA: TGTGCCAGCAGCCTTACTAGCGGGGGCGGGGTAGAGACCCAGTACTTC
CDR3 protein: CASSLTSGGGVETQYF

D gene: TRBD1
J gene: TRBJ1-5
clone size: few
V gene: TRBV28
CDR3 DNA: TGTGCCAGCAGTTTAAACAGGGGCTCCTTAAATCAGCCCCAGCATTTT
CDR3 protein: CASSLNRGSLNQPQHF

D gene: -
J gene: TRBJ2-6
clone size: -
V gene: TRBV12-3/TRBV12-4
CDR3 DNA: TGTGCCAGCAGTTTGGCGATCGCTGGGGCCAACGTCCTGACTTTC
CDR3 protein: CASSLAIAGANVLTF

D gene: TRBD1
J gene: TRBJ1-6
clone size: -
V gene: TRBV11-2
CDR3 DNA: TGTGCCAGCAGCTTAGAAGATAGGGACAGGTCTCACTATAATTCACCCCTCCACTTT
CDR3 protein: CASSLEDRDRSHYNSPLHF

D gene: -
J gene: TRBJ1-1
clone size: many
V gene: TRBV7-9
CDR3 DNA: TGTGCCAGCAGCGAATGGGCGCCCGACACTGAAGCTTTCTTT
CDR3 protein: CASSEWAPDTEAFF

D gene: -
J gene: TRBJ2-5
clone size: few
V gene: TRBV28
CDR3 DNA: TGTGCCAGCAGTTCCACCCTAGCGTCTTTCGAGACCCAGTACTTC
CDR3 protein: CASSSTLASFETQYF

D gene: TRBD2
J gene: TRBJ2-5
clone size: -
V gene: TRBV19
CDR3 DNA: TGTGCCAGTAGTCCGCGACTAGCGGGATTACAAGAGACCCAGTACTTC
CDR3 protein: CASSPRLAGLQETQYF

D gene: -
J gene: TRBJ2-3
clone size: -
V gene: TRBV5-1
CDR3 DNA: TGCGCCAGCAGCTCACGCGAGCCTAGCACAGATACGCAGTATTTT
CDR3 protein: CASSSREPSTDTQYF

D gene: -
J gene: TRBJ1-4
clone size: many
V gene: TRBV28
CDR3 DNA: TGTGCCAGCAGTCCGGGACCAAATGAAAAACTGTTTTTT
CDR3 protein: CASSPGPNEKLFF

D gene: TRBD1
J gene: TRBJ2-1
clone size: many
V gene: TRBV30
CDR3 DNA: TGTGCCTGGAGTGTACGCAGGGGGCCCTACAATGAGCAGTTCTTC
CDR3 protein: CAWSVRRGPYNEQFF

D gene: -
J gene: TRBJ2-3
clone size: few
V gene: TRBV12-5
CDR3 DNA: TGTGCTAGTGGCCGGGGGCGCGGGGATACGCAGTATTTT
CDR3 protein: CASGRGRGDTQYF

D gene: TRBD2
J gene: TRBJ2-1
clone size: -
V gene: TRBV11-1
CDR3 DNA: TGTGCCAGCAGCTCTTATCCTAGCGGGAGTTCCCACAATGAGCAGTTCTTC
CDR3 protein: CASSSYPSGSSHNEQFF

D gene: -
J gene: TRBJ2-5
clone size: -
V gene: TRBV3-1
CDR3 DNA: TGTGCCAGCAGCCAAGAAGCCATGTTAGCCCAGTACTTC
CDR3 protein: CASSQEAMLAQYF

D gene: TRBD1
J gene: TRBJ2-7
clone size: -
V gene: TRBV7-2
CDR3 DNA: TGTGCCGGGGGACAGGGGGACGAGCAGTACTTC
CDR3 protein: CAGGQGDEQYF

D gene: -
J gene: TRBJ2-3
clone size: many
V gene: TRBV20-1
CDR3 DNA: TGCAGTGCATTAGGGGCCTCCGGGGCTACGACCACAGATACGCAGTATTTT
CDR3 protein: CSALGASGATTTDTQYF

D gene: TRBD2
J gene: TRBJ2-1
clone size: -
V gene: TRBV7-6
CDR3 DNA: TGTGCCAGCAGCTTAACGACTAGCGCAAGAGAGCAGTTCTTC
CDR3 protein: CASSLTTSAREQFF

D gene: -
J gene: TRBJ1-2
clone size: many
V gene: TRBV28
CDR3 DNA: TGTGCCAGCCGAAGAGCAGGGTATGGCTACACCTTC
CDR3 protein: CASRRAGYGYTF

D gene: -
J gene: TRBJ1-6
clone size: few
V gene: TRBV5-1
CDR3 DNA: TGCGCCAGCAGTGCGGCAGAAAATTCACCCCTCCACTTT
CDR3 protein: CASSAAENSPLHF

D gene: -
J gene: TRBJ2-3
clone size: few
V gene: TRBV6-1
CDR3 DNA: TGTGCCAGCAGGCAGCACGGCACAGATACGCAGTATTTT
CDR3 protein: CASRQHGTDTQYF